This TCR beta chain comes out of a study of neurological immune-mediated disorders. Germline CDR1 SGHTA, CDR2 FQGTGA. Losses at the gene ends were 1 base for V and 4 bases for J; bases not matched to a gene: 3. This CDR3 has 15 amino acids. This clonotype was seen a handful of times. TCRdb reprocessed the 5' RACE reads via MiXCR and lists one record per CDR3 protein. The sample lists about 48,000 distinct CDR3 sequences; about 2% were seen once. This TCR came from a woman aged 35 to 49 with multiple sclerosis. Material for sequencing was PBMCs. This chain connects TRBV7-3 to TRBJ2-3, with 9 bases aligning to TRBD2. CDR3 in DNA: TGTGCCAGCAGCTTAATAGCGGGGGTTCCAGATACGCAGTATTTT. Its protein is CASSLIAGVPDTQYF.